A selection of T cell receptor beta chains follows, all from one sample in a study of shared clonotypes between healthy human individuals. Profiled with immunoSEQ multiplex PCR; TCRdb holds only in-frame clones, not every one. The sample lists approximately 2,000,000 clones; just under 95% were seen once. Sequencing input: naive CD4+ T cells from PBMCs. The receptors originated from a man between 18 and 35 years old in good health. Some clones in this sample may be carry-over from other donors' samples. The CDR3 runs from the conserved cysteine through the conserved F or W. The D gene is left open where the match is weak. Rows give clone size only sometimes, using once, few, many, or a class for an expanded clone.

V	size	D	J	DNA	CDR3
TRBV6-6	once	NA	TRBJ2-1	TGTGCCAGCAGTTCTGGACCTTACAATGAGCAGTTCTTC	CASSSGPYNEQFF
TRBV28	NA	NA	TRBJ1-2	TGTGCCAGCAGACTCCCCGGGACACGGGGACCTGGCTACACCTTC	CASRLPGTRGPGYTF
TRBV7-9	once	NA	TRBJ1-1	TGTGCCAGCAGCTTAGAGGGGGTGTACACTGAAGCTTTCTTT	CASSLEGVYTEAFF
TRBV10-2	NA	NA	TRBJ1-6	TGCGCCAGCAGCGCGGGACGGAGAATTTCTCCCTCACCCCTCCACTTT	CASSAGRRISPSPLHF
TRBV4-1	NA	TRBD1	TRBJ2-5	TGCGCCAGCAGCCTCTCGACAGGGTGGAGAGAGACCCAGTACTTC	CASSLSTGWRETQYF
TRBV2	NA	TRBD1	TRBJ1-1	TGTGCCGGGACTGTGTCCGGGACAGTTAACACTGAAGCTTTCTTT	CAGTVSGTVNTEAFF
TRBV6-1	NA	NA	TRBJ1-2	TGTGCCAGCGGGGGCCCCGGACCCCTCGGGCAGGGCTACACCTTC	CASGGPGPLGQGYTF
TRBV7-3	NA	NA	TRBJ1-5	TGTGCCAGCAGCTTTAGGAGCAATCAGCCCCAGCATTTT	CASSFRSNQPQHF
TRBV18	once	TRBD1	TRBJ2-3	TGTGCCAGCTCACCACAGGGGGCTTACGGCACAGATACGCAGTATTTT	CASSPQGAYGTDTQYF
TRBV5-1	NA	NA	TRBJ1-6	TGCGCCAGCAGCCCGTGGCTCGGCGCGCAGAATTCACCCCTCCACTTT	CASSPWLGAQNSPLHF
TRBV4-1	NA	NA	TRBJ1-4	TGCGCCAGCAGCCATGGAGGGGTTCGTGGGGAAAAACTGTTTTTT	CASSHGGVRGEKLFF
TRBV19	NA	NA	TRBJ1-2	TGTGCCAGTAGTATAGTCGGGACAACCTCGAACTATGGCTACACCTTC	CASSIVGTTSNYGYTF
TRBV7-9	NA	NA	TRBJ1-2	TGTGCCAGCAGCATAACAGGGAAAGGCTACACCTTC	CASSITGKGYTF
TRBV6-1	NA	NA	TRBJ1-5	TGTGCCAGCAGTGAAGGGGGAGGGAGGGGCCAGCCCCAGCATTTT	CASSEGGGRGQPQHF
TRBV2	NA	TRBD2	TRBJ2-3	TGTGCCAGCTCGAGACTGAGACGGGGGGCAGATACGCAGTATTTT	CASSRLRRGADTQYF